Described below is a single T cell receptor beta chain sequence and its context. The protocol was immunoSEQ multiplex PCR, while the TCRdb copy is restricted to in-frame clones and leaves out a portion. The sample consists of hundreds of thousands of clones, 70% to 80% of them appearing once. This sample was included in a study of cytotoxic CD8 clonotypes in ibrutinib-treated CLL. Per germline, CDR1 SGHVS and CDR2 FNYEAQ. V lost 5 bases and J lost 4, with 14 bases in between. The CDR3 consists of 15 residues. This rearrangement joins TRBV7-6 to TRBJ2-2; D possibly uses TRBD1 or TRBD2 (5 bases each). Sample: PBMCs, taken before ibrutinib treatment. The TCR originated in a human donor with chronic lymphocytic leukemia. The CDR3 region has the DNA TGTGCCAGCAGCCCGCGGGCAGGGAGCACCGGGGAGCTGTTTTTT. This encodes CASSPRAGSTGELFF.